Presented here are 13 T cell receptor beta chains from one specimen sequenced in a study of T cells in Graves' hyperthyroidism and ophthalmopathy. RNA transcripts gave rise to amplified TCR beta CDR3 regions. The TCR CDR3 was amplified in a first-round RT-PCR using the HTBI primer set. TCRdb reprocessed the multiplex PCR reads via MiXCR and lists one record per CDR3 protein. The repertoire holds 300,000 to 450,000 distinct CDR3 sequences, with less than 20% as singletons. The sample taken for sequencing was blood. These TCRs come from a man between 18 and 29 years old with Graves' ophthalmopathy.

This clonotype was observed a few times. The chain links TRBV6-1 to TRBJ1-2, with TRBD1 as a possible D gene (5 bases). Trimming cost V 9 bases and J 4 bases, with 9 bases left between them. Germline CDR1 reads MNHNS; CDR2 reads SASEGT. The CDR3 length is 11 residues. The CDR3: CASGGLYGYTF. CDR3 DNA sequence: TGTGCCAGTGGGGGACTCTATGGCTACACCTTC.

This clonotype was observed a handful of times. The chain joins TRBV3-1 to TRBJ2-3; 9 bases agree with TRBD2. Germline CDR1 is LGHDT and CDR2 is YNNKEL (reference sequence). This CDR3 is built from 16 residues. V shed 4 bases, J shed 2 bases, and the junction held 7 bases outside the gene matches. CDR3: CASSPGTSWPTDTQYF. The CDR3 nucleotides are TGTGCCAGCAGCCCAGGGACTAGCTGGCCCACAGATACGCAGTATTTT.

This clonotype was seen a handful of times. This chain connects TRBV6-1 to TRBJ2-1; tentatively, D is TRBD1 (6 bases). The V end lost 3 bases, the J end lost 0 bases, and 12 bases lay between the germline ends. Germline V gene sequence: CDR1 MNHNS, CDR2 SASEGT. This CDR3 has 16 residues. The CDR3, as DNA: TGTGCCAGCAGTGATGGCCGGGACACCTCCTACAATGAGCAGTTCTTC. Its translation is CASSDGRDTSYNEQFF.

This clonotype has a count of ten or more. The V call is TRBV12-3 or TRBV12-4, the J call TRBJ1-1; 8 positions match TRBD1. The CDR3 extends over 14 amino acids. The trim removed 6 bases at V and 5 bases at J, leaving 8 bases unmatched. The CDR3 DNA is TGTGCCAGCAGCCAGGACAGGGCATGGACTGAAGCTTTCTTT. Its protein product is CASSQDRAWTEAFF.

A few counts support this clonotype. V is TRBV3-1 and J is TRBJ1-4; TRBD1 might be the D (5 bases). The V gene lost 4 bases and the J gene lost 4 bases, with 13 bases spanning the gap. CDR1 is LGHDT and CDR2 is YNNKEL in the germline V gene (reference sequence). This CDR3 comprises 15 residues. CDR3 sequence (DNA): TGTGCCAGCAGCCCTAACCAGGGTCGTAATGAAAAACTGTTTTTT. This codes for CASSPNQGRNEKLFF.

The genes are TRBV19 and TRBJ2-1; 12 bases line up with TRBD2. V was clipped by 6 bases and J by 4 bases; unmatched bases: 4. The CDR3 contains 15 residues. CDR1 LNHDA and CDR2 SQIVND come from the germline V gene (reference sequence). CDR3 in amino acids: CASRRGLAGYNEQFF. DNA of the CDR3: TGTGCCAGTAGAAGGGGACTAGCGGGTTACAATGAGCAGTTCTTC.

This clonotype was observed a few times. The chain carries TRBV19 and TRBJ1-1, with D hard to call. Trimming pared 3 bases from V and 5 bases from J, leaving 7 bases between. This CDR3 is 12 amino acids long. The germline V gene has CDR1 LNHDA and CDR2 SQIVND (reference sequence). The chain's CDR3 is CASSMSGTEAFF. CDR3 coding DNA: TGTGCCAGTAGTATGTCCGGGACTGAAGCTTTCTTT.

V is TRBV5-4 and J is TRBJ2-3; TRBD1 aligns across 7 bases. V gave up 4 bases and J gave up 0 bases; unmatched junction bases: 5. The germline CDR1 and CDR2 sequences are SGHNT and YYREEE (reference sequence). The CDR3 has 15 residues. The CDR3 loop is CASSPQGYSTDTQYF. In DNA form, the CDR3 reads TGTGCCAGCAGCCCACAGGGGTACAGCACAGATACGCAGTATTTT.

The gene calls are TRBV11-2 and TRBJ2-7; 7 bases align to TRBD1. The CDR3 contains 15 residues. CDR1 SGHAT and CDR2 FQNNGV come from the germline V gene. The J segment lost 3 bases and the V segment lost 5 bases, leaving 10 bases of the junction unmatched. CDR3 nucleotide sequence: TGTGCCAGCAGCCAAGGACAGGTCGGCAGCTACGAGCAGTACTTC. It specifies CASSQGQVGSYEQYF.

To note about this clonotype: One end of the junction does not line up with germline, which may come from a read error. The chain employs TRBV5-1 and TRBJ2-1; TRBD2 matches 9 bases. Looked up from germline, CDR1 is SGHRS and CDR2 is YFSETQ. This CDR3 is built from 18 residues. CDR3 coding DNA: TGTGCCAGCAGTGGGGGGGGGGCGGGGGGGGGGGGCGACAATGAGCAGTTCTTC. This codes for CASSGGGAGGGGDNEQFF.

This clonotype came up many times. The chain couples TRBV18 to TRBJ1-2; D remains ambiguous. The CDR3 length is 13 residues. The V gene lost 0 bases and the J gene lost 3 bases, with 5 bases spanning the gap. CDR1 and CDR2 from the germline V gene are KGHSH and LQKENI. The CDR3 DNA sequence: TGTGCCAGCTCACCACCAGGGTACTATGGCTACACCTTC. It specifies CASSPPGYYGYTF.

This clonotype was counted many times. The chain carries TRBV28 and TRBJ2-7; D might be TRBD2 (5 bases). V lost 10 bases to trimming and J lost 0 bases, with 10 bases between them. The CDR3 has 12 residues. Germline loops: CDR1 MDHEN, CDR2 SYDVKM. This chain's CDR3 is CATVGSSYEQYF. The CDR3 DNA is TGTGCCACCGTGGGGAGCTCCTACGAGCAGTACTTC. Combining the CDR3 with reference TRBV28 and TRBJ2-7 gives the whole variable domain DVKVTQSSRYLVKRTGEKVFLECVQDMDHENMFWYRQDPGLGLRLIYFSYDVKMKEKGDIPEGYSVSREKKERFSLILESASTNQTSMYLCATVGSSYEQYFGPGTRLTVT.

This clonotype occurred many times. The chain joins TRBV18 to TRBJ1-1; 7 bases are shared with TRBD1. There are 14 residues in the CDR3. The germline V gene encodes CDR1 KGHSH and CDR2 LQKENI. Trimming at V came to 3 bases and at J to 2 bases, leaving 3 bases not matched to a gene. The CDR3 region has the DNA TGTGCCAGCTCACCCGACAGGGCCAACACTGAAGCTTTCTTT. Residues: CASSPDRANTEAFF.